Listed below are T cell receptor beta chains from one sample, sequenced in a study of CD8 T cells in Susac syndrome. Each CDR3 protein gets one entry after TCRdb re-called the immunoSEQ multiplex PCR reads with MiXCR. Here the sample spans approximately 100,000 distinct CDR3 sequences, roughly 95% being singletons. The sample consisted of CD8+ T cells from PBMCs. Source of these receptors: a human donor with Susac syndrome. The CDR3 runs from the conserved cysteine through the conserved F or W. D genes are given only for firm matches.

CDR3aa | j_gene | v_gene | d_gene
CATSEGRGANVLTF | TRBJ2-6 | TRBV15 | -
CASSQETSGGIDTQYF | TRBJ2-3 | TRBV4-1 | TRBD2
CATSDTGRDTGELFF | TRBJ2-2 | TRBV24-1 | -
CASSLRGQGGLHQPQHF | TRBJ1-5 | TRBV13 | TRBD1
CASSRGLGEQYF | TRBJ2-7 | TRBV27 | -
CASSLDRVEAFF | TRBJ1-1 | TRBV12-3/TRBV12-4 | TRBD1
CASRGEQPQHF | TRBJ1-5 | TRBV6-1 | -
CATRVGATNEQFF | TRBJ2-1 | TRBV27 | -
CASSGEEDTQYF | TRBJ2-3 | TRBV2 | -
CASSFEGSSTDTQYF | TRBJ2-3 | TRBV7-2 | -
CASSQDLRLSEQFF | TRBJ2-1 | TRBV14 | -
CASSLDPPQEYGYTF | TRBJ1-2 | TRBV5-6 | -
CASSPTGDYGYTF | TRBJ1-2 | TRBV4-3 | TRBD1
CSARKPGTRPTTDTQYF | TRBJ2-3 | TRBV20-1 | -
CSARDLGTGDDEQFF | TRBJ2-1 | TRBV20-1 | TRBD1
CASRSGGQETQYF | TRBJ2-5 | TRBV7-9 | TRBD2
CASSQVAGEQFF | TRBJ2-1 | TRBV14 | TRBD2
CASKLEGSGNQPQHF | TRBJ1-5 | TRBV6-6 | -
CASTVSYEQYF | TRBJ2-7 | TRBV9 | -
CASRLGTGAHTGELFF | TRBJ2-2 | TRBV6-1 | TRBD1
CASSYSRGTYEQYF | TRBJ2-7 | TRBV6-5 | -
CASSFSELAGAEQFF | TRBJ2-1 | TRBV7-9 | TRBD2
CASSMGLAAQGETQYF | TRBJ2-5 | TRBV5-1 | TRBD2
CASGSGGTQYF | TRBJ2-5 | TRBV7-8 | -
CASSLAAGGAEYEQFF | TRBJ2-1 | TRBV7-8 | TRBD2
CASSPWTGSNEKLFF | TRBJ1-4 | TRBV27 | TRBD1
CATSRESSGDTQYF | TRBJ2-3 | TRBV15 | TRBD2
CASSPRRDLSYNEQFF | TRBJ2-1 | TRBV3-1 | -
CASSLTGGHSPYEQYF | TRBJ2-7 | TRBV18 | TRBD2
CASSLDGSSENTIYF | TRBJ1-3 | TRBV27 | -
CASSQVSRPVSGGERDTQYF | TRBJ2-3 | TRBV3-1 | TRBD2
CASYDGETQYF | TRBJ2-5 | TRBV27 | -
CSVGFFPATKTEAFF | TRBJ1-1 | TRBV29-1 | -
CASTQGRSQPQHF | TRBJ1-5 | TRBV19 | -
CSVVTATGYEQYF | TRBJ2-7 | TRBV29-1 | -
CASSPAGGRLTGANVLTF | TRBJ2-6 | TRBV7-2 | TRBD2
CASSKEGRNSNQPQHF | TRBJ1-5 | TRBV21-1 | -
CASSTSLDTSSYEQYF | TRBJ2-7 | TRBV19 | -
CASSPLNGRQETQYF | TRBJ2-5 | TRBV9 | -
CASSLAGLREQFF | TRBJ2-1 | TRBV5-4 | -
CASSLGEGADSPLHF | TRBJ1-6 | TRBV27 | TRBD1
CASSLRGPRGDEQYF | TRBJ2-7 | TRBV7-9 | -
CASSPGTDSTDTQYF | TRBJ2-3 | TRBV5-1 | -
CASSPRTWSSYNEQFF | TRBJ2-1 | TRBV5-6 | -
CASSSTGTLDETQYF | TRBJ2-5 | TRBV27 | -
CASSLEGLPWAQYF | TRBJ2-7 | TRBV7-9 | -
CAISEEHMDNEQFF | TRBJ2-1 | TRBV10-3 | -
CASSFDPGQEKPGANVLTF | TRBJ2-6 | TRBV7-6 | TRBD1
CATSRERGFLYEQYF | TRBJ2-7 | TRBV15 | -
CSARGGSENTIYF | TRBJ1-3 | TRBV20-1 | -
CASSLGAGYGYTF | TRBJ1-2 | TRBV27 | -
CASSPDGVLQYF | TRBJ2-3 | TRBV4-1 | -
CASSSQGGADTQYF | TRBJ2-3 | TRBV2 | -
CASGGRGNQPQHF | TRBJ1-5 | TRBV19 | -
CASTGTGGFGELFF | TRBJ2-2 | TRBV27 | TRBD1
CSARELAGGPREQYF | TRBJ2-7 | TRBV20-1 | TRBD2
CASSLRQGIQVEQYF | TRBJ2-7 | TRBV14 | TRBD1
CASTGGRGDTQYF | TRBJ2-3 | TRBV25-1 | -
CASSLGGTSYEQYF | TRBJ2-7 | TRBV27 | -